Sequencing of this T cell receptor beta chain was carried out in a study of technical replicates of blood from several donors. Only in-frame clones appear in the TCRdb table, and some are missing; sequencing was by immunoSEQ multiplex PCR. The sample yields about 74,000 clones, 89% seen once. With V trimmed by 1 base and J by 6 bases, 4 bases remained unmatched. In germline, CDR1 is LGHNA, CDR2 YSLEER. This CDR3 region has 16 residues. What was sequenced was T cells isolated from PBMCs. The TCR sequence derives from a human donor in good health. The genes are TRBV4-3 and TRBJ2-2, with 11 bases that match TRBD1. In DNA form, the CDR3 reads TGCGCCAGCAGCCAAGTGGGGACAGGGGGTTCCGGGGAGCTGTTTTTT. Translated: CASSQVGTGGSGELFF.